Listed below are T cell receptor beta chains from one sample, sequenced in a study of beta chain features in type 1 diabetes. Assay: immunoSEQ multiplex PCR; the TCRdb copy retains only in-frame clones and omits some. Counted here are roughly 220,000 clones, under 20% occurring once; the ten biggest clones make up roughly 0.08%. Sequencing used naive CD4+ T cells from blood. These receptors originate from a young man with type 1 diabetes. Each CDR3 is given with its conserved first and last residue. The D gene is left open where the match is weak. Size is omitted from some rows. Given values are once, few, many or a class for expanded clones.

abundance	len	v_gene	j_gene	d_gene	CDR3nt	CDR3aa
NA	15	TRBV28	TRBJ1-2	TRBD1	TGTGCCAGCAGGTATGGTGGACAGGATAGTTATGGCTACACCTTC	CASRYGGQDSYGYTF
few	14	TRBV30	TRBJ2-2	NA	TGTGCCTGGACCTATCAGCAGGGCACCGGGGAGCTGTTTTTT	CAWTYQQGTGELFF
few	14	TRBV6-6	TRBJ2-3	NA	TGTGCCAGCAGTTACTCTAATTTCAGGAATACGCAGTATTTT	CASSYSNFRNTQYF
few	16	TRBV19	TRBJ2-1	NA	TGTGCCAGTAGGGTGGGACCCGTCCCCTCCTACAATGAGCAGTTCTTC	CASRVGPVPSYNEQFF
few	14	TRBV19	TRBJ2-3	TRBD1	TGTGCCAGTACGGCGGGACAGGGGTATCCTACGCAGTATTTT	CASTAGQGYPTQYF
few	13	TRBV7-9	TRBJ1-5	TRBD1	TGTGCCAGCAGCTGGGGACAGGACCAGCCCCAGCATTTT	CASSWGQDQPQHF
NA	13	TRBV5-1	TRBJ2-3	NA	TGCGCCAGCAGCTTGGAGGGGGCAGATACGCAGTATTTT	CASSLEGADTQYF
NA	13	TRBV30	TRBJ1-1	NA	TGTGCCTGGAGTTTTGGGGAGAACACTGAAGCTTTCTTT	CAWSFGENTEAFF
few	15	TRBV2	TRBJ2-3	TRBD2	TGTGCCAGCAGTTCACTAGCGGGAGAAGCAGATACGCAGTATTTT	CASSSLAGEADTQYF
NA	15	TRBV4-2	TRBJ2-7	TRBD2	TGTGCCAGCAGCCAAGGGGAGGGTTACACCTACGAGCAGTACTTC	CASSQGEGYTYEQYF
NA	15	TRBV9	TRBJ2-1	TRBD2	TGTGCCAGCAGCGTGGCGGGAGGGAATTACAATGAGCAGTTCTTC	CASSVAGGNYNEQFF
NA	13	TRBV18	TRBJ1-1	NA	TGTGCCAGCTCACTTGGGGGGAACACTGAAGCTTTCTTT	CASSLGGNTEAFF
few	16	TRBV9	TRBJ2-3	TRBD2	TGTGCCAGCAGCGTAGGAACTAGCGGGAGCACAGATACGCAGTATTTT	CASSVGTSGSTDTQYF
few	13	TRBV7-9	TRBJ1-5	NA	TGTGCCAGCAGCTTAGCCCCCAATCAGCCCCAGCATTTT	CASSLAPNQPQHF
NA	15	TRBV19	TRBJ2-7	TRBD1	TGTGCCAGTAGTACGGGGACAGGAGGACCCCTCGAGCAGTACTTC	CASSTGTGGPLEQYF
NA	13	TRBV9	TRBJ2-3	NA	TGTGCCAGCAGCGCCCAGGGCCCAGATACGCAGTATTTT	CASSAQGPDTQYF
NA	15	TRBV19	TRBJ2-4	NA	TGTGCCAGTAGTCAGAGCTATCACCCAGGGGACATTCAGTACTTC	CASSQSYHPGDIQYF
few	12	TRBV29-1	TRBJ2-1	NA	TGCAGCGTTGCTGAGGGCTACAATGAGCAGTTCTTC	CSVAEGYNEQFF
few	13	TRBV19	TRBJ2-4	NA	TGTGCCAGTAGTCCCGGGACGGTAAACATTCAGTACTTC	CASSPGTVNIQYF
NA	14	TRBV7-9	TRBJ1-3	NA	TGTGCCAGCAGCCCACAGGGAGCTGGAAACACCATATATTTT	CASSPQGAGNTIYF
few	10	TRBV20-1	TRBJ2-1	NA	TGCAGTGCTAGAAGGGCCGAGCAGTTCTTC	CSARRAEQFF
few	14	TRBV7-2	TRBJ2-5	NA	TGTGCCAGCAGCTTAGATCCGGTAACGGAGACCCAGTACTTC	CASSLDPVTETQYF
NA	11	TRBV29-1	TRBJ2-7	NA	TGCAGCGTTGGGGGTTGGGGGAAGCAGTACTTC	CSVGGWGKQYF
few	13	TRBV7-2	TRBJ2-3	NA	TGTGCCAGCAGTCCCCGTCGCACAGATACGCAGTATTTT	CASSPRRTDTQYF
few	11	TRBV29-1	TRBJ2-1	NA	TGCAGCGTTGAAGAGGGGGATGAGCAGTTCTTC	CSVEEGDEQFF
NA	13	TRBV5-1	TRBJ2-3	NA	TGCGCCAGCAGCAAGACTAGCACAGATACGCAGTATTTT	CASSKTSTDTQYF
few	15	TRBV5-1	TRBJ2-1	NA	TGCGCCAGCAGCTCAACCGGGACGGATTACAATGAGCAGTTCTTC	CASSSTGTDYNEQFF
NA	14	TRBV28	TRBJ2-2	NA	TGTGCCAGCGCCCGCGGCTCCTACACCGGGGAGCTGTTTTTT	CASARGSYTGELFF
NA	12	TRBV10-3	TRBJ2-5	NA	TGTGCCATCAGTGAGCACCAAGAGACCCAGTACTTC	CAISEHQETQYF
NA	16	TRBV25-1	TRBJ2-7	TRBD1	TGTGCCAGCAGTGCGACTCCGGGACAGGGTTTGGACGAGCAGTACTTC	CASSATPGQGLDEQYF
NA	10	TRBV29-1	TRBJ1-1	NA	TGCAGCGTCGTGAACACTGAAGCTTTCTTT	CSVVNTEAFF
few	16	TRBV4-3	TRBJ2-1	NA	TGCGCCAGCAGCCAAGAAACCCAGGGAGCTTACAATGAGCAGTTCTTC	CASSQETQGAYNEQFF
NA	12	TRBV2	TRBJ2-5	NA	TGTGCCAGCAGTGGCCGGAGTGAGACCCAGTACTTC	CASSGRSETQYF
NA	13	TRBV7-9	TRBJ2-3	NA	TGTGCCAGCAGCTCCTCGCGCCCCGATACGCAGTATTTT	CASSSSRPDTQYF
NA	12	TRBV29-1	TRBJ2-5	TRBD1	TGCAGCGTCGACAGGGGCCGGGAGACCCAGTACTTC	CSVDRGRETQYF
NA	15	TRBV9	TRBJ1-2	NA	TGTGCCAGCAGCCCACAAACAGGGACATATTATGGCTACACCTTC	CASSPQTGTYYGYTF
NA	16	TRBV4-1	TRBJ2-1	NA	TGCGCCAGCAGCCAAGATCCGTCGAGCTCCTACAATGAGCAGTTCTTC	CASSQDPSSSYNEQFF
NA	11	TRBV10-3	TRBJ2-4	NA	TGTGCCATCGGTGAATTTCAAGTTCAGTACTTC	CAIGEFQVQYF
NA	15	TRBV4-2	TRBJ2-4	TRBD1	TGTGCCAGCAGCCAGCCGGGACAGAGAACCAACATTCAGTACTTC	CASSQPGQRTNIQYF
NA	15	TRBV9	TRBJ2-1	NA	TGTGCCAGCAGCGTGAGTAGCGAGTATTACAATGAGCAGTTCTTC	CASSVSSEYYNEQFF
few	13	TRBV5-1	TRBJ2-7	NA	TGCGCCAGCAGCTTGGGCGAAGCCTACGAGCAGTACTTC	CASSLGEAYEQYF
NA	13	TRBV25-1	TRBJ2-2	NA	TGTGCCAGCAAACAGGGTAACACCGGGGAGCTGTTTTTT	CASKQGNTGELFF
many	12	TRBV29-1	TRBJ2-5	TRBD1	TGCAGCGCTCGGACAGGGGAAGAGACCCAGTACTTC	CSARTGEETQYF
NA	14	TRBV18	TRBJ2-7	NA	TGTGCCAGCTCACCAACATCGGGATCCTACGAGCAGTACTTC	CASSPTSGSYEQYF
NA	11	TRBV29-1	TRBJ1-2	NA	TGCAGCGTTGCGGGCAACTATGGCTACACCTTC	CSVAGNYGYTF
NA	12	TRBV2	TRBJ2-5	NA	TGTGCCAGCAGTGAAGGGCCAAGCCGAAAGTACTTC	CASSEGPSRKYF
NA	14	TRBV28	TRBJ2-1	TRBD2	TGTGCCAGCAGGCTAGCGGGACCGTACAATGAGCAGTTCTTC	CASRLAGPYNEQFF
NA	15	TRBV4-3	TRBJ2-1	NA	TGCGCCAGCAGCCACATGAGACAGGACCGCAATGAGCAGTTCTTC	CASSHMRQDRNEQFF
NA	14	TRBV9	TRBJ2-3	TRBD2	TGTGCCAGCAGCGCTAGCGGGCGGACAGATACGCAGTATTTT	CASSASGRTDTQYF
NA	15	TRBV7-3	TRBJ2-1	TRBD2	TGTGCCAGCAGCTTAACTGGGACTAGACAGAATGAGCAGTTCTTC	CASSLTGTRQNEQFF